This T cell receptor (beta chain) was captured by sequencing in a study of glioma-infiltrating T cells (dated by TCRdb to the mid-2010s). The study in broad terms: TCR alpha- and beta-chain repertoires were sequenced from glioma tissue, non-neoplastic brain tissue and matched peripheral blood mononuclear cells. To gauge divergence between tissue and blood T-cell populations, every tissue-infiltrating repertoire was compared against the peripheral blood repertoire from the same patient. Three low-grade glioma patients, about eight primary glioblastoma patients and three non-glioma patients contributing non-neoplastic brain tissue were included in the paired cohort.

Beyond this particular receptor, the publication reports: The group comparisons were based on small numbers of patients: three non-neoplastic, three low-grade glioma and several glioblastoma patients. In non-neoplastic patients, VJ-independent divergence between tissue and blood fell below expectation, whereas in all gliomas, and especially in low-grade gliomas, the divergence rose above expectation. Very few CDR3 sequences were found to be shared between tissue and blood, and this scarcity was attributed to high CDR3 diversity and limited sampling.

This clonotype was detected only once. This receptor's antigen is unknown. Sequence at one end of the junction differs from germline and may be a read error. TCR alpha and beta CDR3 regions were amplified with the iRepertoire nested amplicon-rescue multiplex PCR (arm-PCR) platform from RNA. One-step reverse transcription and amplification used roughly 90-400 ng of tissue mRNA or PBMC total RNA as input. Following bead purification, Illumina adapters were added by a secondary multiplex PCR, and the libraries were gel-purified between 200 and 400 bp. Demultiplexing relied on internal 6-nucleotide barcodes carried by the libraries. Sequencing of the libraries was done on an Illumina MiSeq using 2x220 or 2x250 nucleotide paired-end reads. The published analysis was carried out like this. Paired reads were merged using FLASH 1.2.11 and aligned with BWA-MEM to the GRCh37 human genome, and TRA and TRB reads were then extracted. For V and J assignment, an IMGT-derived reference of cassette sequences and CDR3 motifs that included pseudogenes was used. Reads were translated in three frames, and productive CDR3s were defined by a C…FGXG motif without stop codons. Unique combinations of V-J cassette pair and CDR3 amino acid sequence were defined as clonotypes. Filtering of reads was based on Hamming distance, with the threshold set by the sequence error rate of each sample in mapped regions. TCRdb took the public reads, trimmed them with fastp at Q25, ran MiXCR for clone calling and kept in-frame beta chains. All rows with the same CDR3 protein become a single entry with the most common DNA and genes. The V and J calls and clone size come from TCRdb's table, not from the authors' own analysis. The sample contains some 10,000 distinct CDR3 sequences, about three fifths of them found a single time. Around 20% of the sample comes from the top ten.

What was sequenced was glioma tissue, nonneoplastic brain tissue, or PBMCs (not recorded which). This clonotype originated in a human donor with low-grade glioma or glioblastoma, undergoing nonglioma brain surgery, or in good health (not recorded which).

The sequenced DNA is TGCGCCCGCAGAGCCAGGGTGTGCAATCAGCCCCAGCATTTT. Its product reads: CARRARVCNQPQHF. The sequence is built from TRBV3-1 and TRBJ1-5; matching of 5 bases hints at TRBD1 as the D gene. Taken from cysteine to phenylalanine, the CDR3 has 14 residues. Kept here is only the CDR3 DNA, which spans 42 bases and is read in frame from base 1. CDR1 and CDR2 were assigned from the germline V gene (reference sequence) as LGHDT and YNNKEL.